This is a list of T cell receptor beta chains from one sample in a study of EBV T-cell therapy then PD-1 blockade in nasopharyngeal carcinoma. Their target antigens are unknown. Only in-frame clones appear in the TCRdb table, and some are missing; sequencing was by immunoSEQ multiplex PCR. The repertoire consists of 20,000 or so clones, with approximately 81% occurring once and the leading ten covering 31%. The material sequenced was CD8+ T cells from blood, taken around day 30 from a patient whose treatment included autologous EBV-specific T cells and nivolumab. These receptors originate from a man in his forties with nasopharyngeal carcinoma. Each CDR3 is given with its conserved first and last residue. The order of the fields is D gene, V gene, CDR3 protein. The D gene is left open where the match is weak.

. TRBV9 CASSSPYGGGTQYF
. TRBV9 CASSVAQAINYGYTF
TRBD1 TRBV7-2 CASSSGQLGHTEAFF
. TRBV14 CASSHLGAGVLQETQYF
. TRBV9 CASSPSPGNTIYF
. TRBV21-1 CASSKGPPPPLAGDYQETQYF
. TRBV4-1 CASSHPRRTEAFF
. TRBV7-9 CASSLENQETQYF
. TRBV14 CASSQEGVNSPLHF
TRBD2 TRBV24-1 CATSDSGLAGAAYNEQFF
. TRBV4-3 CASSPGRVFGYTF
. TRBV7-9 CASSYTGGYTF
TRBD1 TRBV5-6 CASSLGQGNNYGYTF
TRBD1 TRBV5-1 CASSLLDRVSGYTF
TRBD2 TRBV3-1/TRBV3-2 CASSQGFLGGGAKETQYF
. TRBV7-2 CASSSDRSTKSGSGAEAFF
TRBD1 TRBV9 CASSEAGTGTYEQYF
. TRBV5-4 CASSLTGSYGYTF
TRBD1 TRBV7-2 CASSLSGQGWYEQYF
. TRBV4-3 CASSQDGGYEQYF
. TRBV6-5 CASTLTAGDYGYTF
. TRBV6-5 CASSPGGGNSPLHF
. TRBV6-2/TRBV6-3 CASSYFHSGANVLTF
. TRBV19 CASSIEGGTEAFF
. TRBV6-2/TRBV6-3 CASSHMAGASDSFSYNEQFF
. TRBV6-1 CASSERQVHTGELFF
TRBD2 TRBV5-8 CASSSGGTSGDEQFF
. TRBV7-2 CASSLSRGRGNNEQYF
TRBD2 TRBV6-5 CASSLKAGFDVEQFF
TRBD1 TRBV27 CASRQGYNEQFF
TRBD1 TRBV9 CASSVSPQGITGELFF
TRBD1 TRBV6-5 CASRPYTTGRNTIYF
TRBD2 TRBV9 CASGGLGTQYF
TRBD2 TRBV6-2/TRBV6-3 CASSYSGLAPYRTGELFF
TRBD1 TRBV24-1 CATSDPDRDGTDTQYF
. TRBV10-3 CAISAPETGKVRNTEAFF
TRBD1 TRBV6-6 CASSYLGTVNNQPQHF